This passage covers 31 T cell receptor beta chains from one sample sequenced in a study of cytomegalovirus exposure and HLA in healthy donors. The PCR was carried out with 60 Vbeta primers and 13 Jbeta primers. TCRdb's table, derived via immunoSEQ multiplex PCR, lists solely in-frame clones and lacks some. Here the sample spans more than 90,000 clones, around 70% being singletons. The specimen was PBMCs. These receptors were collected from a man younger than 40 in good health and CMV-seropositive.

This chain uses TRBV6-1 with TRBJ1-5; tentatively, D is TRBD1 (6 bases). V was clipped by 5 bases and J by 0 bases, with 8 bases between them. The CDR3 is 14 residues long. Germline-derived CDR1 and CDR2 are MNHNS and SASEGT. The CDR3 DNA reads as TGTGCCAGCAGTCACAGGGTTAGCAATCAGCCCCAGCATTTT. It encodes CASSHRVSNQPQHF.

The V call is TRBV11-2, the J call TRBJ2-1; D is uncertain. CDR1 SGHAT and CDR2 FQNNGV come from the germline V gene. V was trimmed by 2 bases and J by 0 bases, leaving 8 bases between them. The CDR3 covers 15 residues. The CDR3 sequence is CASSLLRFSYNEQFF. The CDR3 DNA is TGTGCCAGCAGCTTATTGAGGTTCTCCTACAATGAGCAGTTCTTC.

CDR3 loop: CASSALAGGYTGELFF. Here the CDR3 DNA reads TGTGCCAGCAGCGCTCTAGCGGGAGGGTATACCGGGGAGCTGTTTTTT. The chain uses TRBV5-4 and TRBJ2-2; 12 positions agree with TRBD2. V dropped 4 bases and J dropped 5; count of bases not matched to a gene: 6. This CDR3 region has 16 residues. Germline V gene lookup returns CDR1 SGHNT and CDR2 YYREEE (reference sequence).

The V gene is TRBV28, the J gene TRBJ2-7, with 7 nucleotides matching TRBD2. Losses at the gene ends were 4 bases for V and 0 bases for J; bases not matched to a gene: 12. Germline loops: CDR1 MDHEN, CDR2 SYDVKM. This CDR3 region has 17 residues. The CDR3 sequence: CASSSPSPSGSSYEQYV. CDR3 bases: TGTGCCAGCAGTTCTCCTTCCCCTAGCGGAAGCTCCTACGAGCAGTACGTC.

DNA for the CDR3: TGTGCCAGCTCACCGGGGGCGAATTACGAGCAGTACGTC. Translation: CASSPGANYEQYV. The chain links TRBV18 to TRBJ2-7, with D perhaps matching TRBD1 (6 bases). This CDR3 comprises 13 residues. CDR1 and CDR2 (germline): KGHSH, LQKENI. V lost 3 bases and J lost 4, with 10 bases in between.

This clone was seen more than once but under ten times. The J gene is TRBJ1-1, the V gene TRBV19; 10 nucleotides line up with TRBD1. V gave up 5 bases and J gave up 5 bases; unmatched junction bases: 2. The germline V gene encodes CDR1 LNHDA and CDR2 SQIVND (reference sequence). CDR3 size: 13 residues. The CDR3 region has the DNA TGTGCCAGTAGTCAGGACAGGGGGACTGAAGCTTTCTTT. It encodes CASSQDRGTEAFF.

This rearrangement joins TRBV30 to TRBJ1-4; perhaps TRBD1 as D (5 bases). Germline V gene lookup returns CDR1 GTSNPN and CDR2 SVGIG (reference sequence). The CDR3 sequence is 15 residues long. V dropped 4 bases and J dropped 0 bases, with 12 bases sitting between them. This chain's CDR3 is CAWIRQTATNEKLFF. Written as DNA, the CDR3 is TGTGCCTGGATCCGTCAGACAGCAACTAATGAAAAACTGTTTTTT.

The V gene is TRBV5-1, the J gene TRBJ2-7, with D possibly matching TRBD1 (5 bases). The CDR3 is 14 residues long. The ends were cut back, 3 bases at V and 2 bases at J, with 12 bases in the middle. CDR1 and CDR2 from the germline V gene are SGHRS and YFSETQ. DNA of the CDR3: TGCGCCAGCAGCTCCTCGGTAGGGGCCTACGAGCAGTACTTC. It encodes CASSSSVGAYEQYF. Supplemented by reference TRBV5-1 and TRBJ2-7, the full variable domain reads KAGVTQTPRYLIKTRGQQVTLSCSPISGHRSVSWYQQTPGQGLQFLFEYFSETQRNKGNFPGRFSGRQFSNSRSEMNVSTLELGDSALYLCASSSSVGAYEQYFGPGTRLTVT.

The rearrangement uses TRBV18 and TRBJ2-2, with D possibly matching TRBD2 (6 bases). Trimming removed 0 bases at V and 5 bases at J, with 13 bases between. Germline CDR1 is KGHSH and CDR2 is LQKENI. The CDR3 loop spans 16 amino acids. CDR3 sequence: CASSPPSGGETGELFF. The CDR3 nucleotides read TGTGCCAGCTCACCACCGAGCGGAGGGGAGACCGGGGAGCTGTTTTTT.

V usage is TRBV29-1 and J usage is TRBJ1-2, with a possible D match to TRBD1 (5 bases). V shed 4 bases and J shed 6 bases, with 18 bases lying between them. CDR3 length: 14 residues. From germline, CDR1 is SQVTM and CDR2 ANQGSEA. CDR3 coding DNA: TGCAGCGTTGGGTCTCGGGGGAAGAAACATGGCTACACCTTC. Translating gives CSVGSRGKKHGYTF.

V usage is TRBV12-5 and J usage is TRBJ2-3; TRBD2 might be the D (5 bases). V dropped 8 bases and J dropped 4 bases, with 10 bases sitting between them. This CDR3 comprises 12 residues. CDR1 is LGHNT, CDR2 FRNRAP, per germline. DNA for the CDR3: TGTGCTAGTACCGGGAACTCAGATACGCAGTATTTT. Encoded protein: CASTGNSDTQYF. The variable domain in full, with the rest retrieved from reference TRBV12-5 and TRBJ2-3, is DARVTQTPRHKVTEMGQEVTMRCQPILGHNTVFWYRQTMMQGLELLAYFRNRAPLDDSGMPKDRFSAEMPDATLATLKIQPSEPRDSAVYFCASTGNSDTQYFGPGTRLTVL.

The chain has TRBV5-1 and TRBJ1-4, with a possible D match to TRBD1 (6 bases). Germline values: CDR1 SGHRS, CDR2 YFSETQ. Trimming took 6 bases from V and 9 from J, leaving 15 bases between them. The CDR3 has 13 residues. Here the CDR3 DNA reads TGCGCCAGCAACCCGGACAGAGGAAAAAAACTGTTTTTT. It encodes CASNPDRGKKLFF.

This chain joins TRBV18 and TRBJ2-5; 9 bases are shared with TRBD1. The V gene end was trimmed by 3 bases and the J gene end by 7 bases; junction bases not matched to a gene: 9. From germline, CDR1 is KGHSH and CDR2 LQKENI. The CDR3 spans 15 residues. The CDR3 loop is CASSPGDRVTGTQYF. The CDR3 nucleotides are TGTGCCAGCTCACCGGGGGACAGGGTAACAGGGACCCAGTACTTC.

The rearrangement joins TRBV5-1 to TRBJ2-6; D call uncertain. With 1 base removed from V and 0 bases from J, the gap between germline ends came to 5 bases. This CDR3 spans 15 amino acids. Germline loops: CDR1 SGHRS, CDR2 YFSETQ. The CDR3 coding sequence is TGCGCCAGCAGCTTGAGTAGCTCTGGGGCCAACGTCCTGACTTTC. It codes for CASSLSSSGANVLTF.

DNA of the CDR3: TGTGCCAGCAAGGAACAGGGGGCAATCTACGAGCAGTACGTC. Protein sequence: CASKEQGAIYEQYV. This chain joins TRBV27 and TRBJ2-7; 9 bases line up with TRBD1. J gave up 3 bases and V 7 bases, and 7 bases lay outside the gene matches. Germline CDR1 MNHEY, CDR2 SMNVEV (reference sequence). This CDR3 has 14 amino acids.

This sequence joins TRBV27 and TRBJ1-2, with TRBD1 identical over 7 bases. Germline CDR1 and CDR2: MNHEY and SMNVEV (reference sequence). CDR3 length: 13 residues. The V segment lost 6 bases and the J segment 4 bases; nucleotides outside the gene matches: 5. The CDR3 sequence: CASSPTGAYGYTF. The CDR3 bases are TGTGCCAGCAGCCCCACAGGGGCCTATGGCTACACCTTC.

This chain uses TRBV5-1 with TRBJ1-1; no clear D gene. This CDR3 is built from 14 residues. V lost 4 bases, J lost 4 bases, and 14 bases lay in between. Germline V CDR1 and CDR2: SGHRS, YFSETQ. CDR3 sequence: CASSRHDPFTEAFF. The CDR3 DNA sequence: TGCGCCAGCAGCCGACACGACCCGTTCACTGAAGCTTTCTTT.

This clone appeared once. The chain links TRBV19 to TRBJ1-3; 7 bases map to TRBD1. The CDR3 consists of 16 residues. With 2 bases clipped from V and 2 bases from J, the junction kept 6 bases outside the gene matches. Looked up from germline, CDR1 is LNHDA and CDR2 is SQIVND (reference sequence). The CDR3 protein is CASSIMLGTAGNTIYF. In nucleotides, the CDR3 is TGTGCCAGTAGTATAATGTTAGGGACAGCTGGAAACACCATATATTTT.

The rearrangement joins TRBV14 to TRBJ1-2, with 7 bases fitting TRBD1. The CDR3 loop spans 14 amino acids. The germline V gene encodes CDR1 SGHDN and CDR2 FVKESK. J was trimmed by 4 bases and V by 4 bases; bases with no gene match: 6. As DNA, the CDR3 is TGTGCCAGCAGCCCTTCCGGGACAGCCTATGGCTACACCTTC. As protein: CASSPSGTAYGYTF.

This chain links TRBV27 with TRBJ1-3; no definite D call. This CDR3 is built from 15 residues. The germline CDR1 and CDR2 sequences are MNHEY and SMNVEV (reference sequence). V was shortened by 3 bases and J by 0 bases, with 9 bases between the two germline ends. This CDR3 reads CASSLRPSSGNTIYF. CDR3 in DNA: TGTGCCAGCAGTTTGAGGCCATCCTCTGGAAACACCATATATTTT.

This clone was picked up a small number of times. CDR3 sequence: CASSQIPPDGNEKLFF. CDR3 DNA sequence: TGTGCCAGCAGCCAAATTCCCCCTGACGGGAATGAAAAACTGTTTTTT. This chain connects TRBV14 to TRBJ1-4; no clear D gene. The ends were cut back, 2 bases at V and 5 bases at J, with 15 bases in the middle. The CDR3 loop spans 16 amino acids. CDR1 SGHDN and CDR2 FVKESK come from the germline V gene.

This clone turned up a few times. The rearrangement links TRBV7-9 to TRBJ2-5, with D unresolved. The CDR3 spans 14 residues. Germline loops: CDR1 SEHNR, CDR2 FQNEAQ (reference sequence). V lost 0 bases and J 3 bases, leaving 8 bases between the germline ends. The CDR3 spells CASSLAAVEETQYF. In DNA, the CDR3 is TGTGCCAGCAGCTTAGCCGCGGTAGAAGAGACCCAGTACTTC.

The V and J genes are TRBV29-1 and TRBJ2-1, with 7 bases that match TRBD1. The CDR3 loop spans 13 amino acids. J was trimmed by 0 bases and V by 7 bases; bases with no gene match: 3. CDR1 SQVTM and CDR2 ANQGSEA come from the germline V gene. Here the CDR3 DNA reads TGCAGCGCTCGACAGGGCTCCTACAATGAGCAGTTCTTC. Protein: CSARQGSYNEQFF.

The CDR3 sequence is CASSGNRGYGYTF. The CDR3 DNA sequence: TGTGCCAGCAGTGGGAACAGGGGCTATGGCTACACCTTC. The V gene is TRBV6-4, the J gene TRBJ1-2; 7 nucleotides align to TRBD1. Looked up from germline, CDR1 is MRHNA and CDR2 is SNTAGT. V lost 4 bases, J lost 4 bases, and 3 bases stayed unmatched. The CDR3 covers 13 residues.

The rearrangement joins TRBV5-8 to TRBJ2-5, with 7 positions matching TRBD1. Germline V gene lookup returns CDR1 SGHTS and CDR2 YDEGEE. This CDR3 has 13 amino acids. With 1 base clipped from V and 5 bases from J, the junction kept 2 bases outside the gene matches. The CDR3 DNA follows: TGTGCCAGCAGCTTGCGAGGGGGCGAGACCCAGTACTTC. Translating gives CASSLRGGETQYF.

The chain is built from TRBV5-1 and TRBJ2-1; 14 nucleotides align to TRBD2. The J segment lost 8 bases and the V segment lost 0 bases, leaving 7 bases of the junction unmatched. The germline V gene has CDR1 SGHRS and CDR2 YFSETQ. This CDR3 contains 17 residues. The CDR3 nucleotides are TGCGCCAGCAGCTTGGCCCAGACTAGCGGGGGGGACTATGAGCAGTTCTTC. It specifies CASSLAQTSGGDYEQFF.

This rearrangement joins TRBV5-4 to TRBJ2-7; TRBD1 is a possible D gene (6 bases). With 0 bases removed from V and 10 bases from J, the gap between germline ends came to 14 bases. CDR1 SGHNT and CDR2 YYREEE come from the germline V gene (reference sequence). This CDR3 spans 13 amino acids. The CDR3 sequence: CASSLDRESPQYV. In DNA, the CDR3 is TGTGCCAGCAGCTTGGACAGGGAAAGCCCCCAGTACGTC.

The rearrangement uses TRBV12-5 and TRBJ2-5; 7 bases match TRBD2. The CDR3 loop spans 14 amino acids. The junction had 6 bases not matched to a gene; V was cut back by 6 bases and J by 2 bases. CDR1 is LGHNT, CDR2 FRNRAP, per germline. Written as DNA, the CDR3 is TGTGCTAGTGGCTCTGGGAGGGTACAAGAGACCCAGTACTTC. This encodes CASGSGRVQETQYF.

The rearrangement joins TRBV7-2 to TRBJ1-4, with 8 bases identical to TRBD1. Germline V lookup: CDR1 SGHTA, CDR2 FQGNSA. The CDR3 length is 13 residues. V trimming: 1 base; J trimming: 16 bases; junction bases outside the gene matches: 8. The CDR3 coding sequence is TGTGCCAGCAGCTTAGGCAGGGGGCGACGAGAGTTTTTT. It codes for CASSLGRGRREFF.

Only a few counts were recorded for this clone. Here the CDR3 DNA reads TGTGCCAGTAGTGCGGGACAGTGGATTAACTATGGCTACACCTTC. This codes for CASSAGQWINYGYTF. This rearrangement joins TRBV19 to TRBJ1-2; 7 bases are a match to TRBD1. V trimming: 5 bases; J trimming: 1 base; junction bases outside the gene matches: 7. Germline CDR1 LNHDA, CDR2 SQIVND (reference sequence). CDR3 length: 15 residues.

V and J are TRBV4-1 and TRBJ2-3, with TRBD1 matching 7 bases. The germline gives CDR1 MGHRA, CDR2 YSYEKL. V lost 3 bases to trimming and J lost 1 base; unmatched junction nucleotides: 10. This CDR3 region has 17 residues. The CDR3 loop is CASSHHGTVLGTDTQYF. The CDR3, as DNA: TGCGCCAGCAGCCACCACGGGACAGTCCTGGGCACAGATACGCAGTATTTT.